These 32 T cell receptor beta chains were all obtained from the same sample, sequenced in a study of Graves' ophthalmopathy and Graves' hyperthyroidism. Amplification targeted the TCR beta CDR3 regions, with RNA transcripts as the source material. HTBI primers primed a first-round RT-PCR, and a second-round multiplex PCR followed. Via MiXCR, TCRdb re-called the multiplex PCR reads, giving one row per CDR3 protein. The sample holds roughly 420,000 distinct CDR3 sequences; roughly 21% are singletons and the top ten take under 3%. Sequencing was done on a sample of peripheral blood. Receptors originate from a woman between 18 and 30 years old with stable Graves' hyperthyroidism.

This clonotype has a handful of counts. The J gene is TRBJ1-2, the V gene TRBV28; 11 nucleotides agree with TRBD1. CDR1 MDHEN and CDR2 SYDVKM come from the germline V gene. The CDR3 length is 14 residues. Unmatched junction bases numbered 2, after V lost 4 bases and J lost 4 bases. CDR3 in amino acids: CASSSGTGGYGYTF. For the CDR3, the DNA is TGTGCCAGCAGTTCGGGGACAGGGGGCTATGGCTACACCTTC.

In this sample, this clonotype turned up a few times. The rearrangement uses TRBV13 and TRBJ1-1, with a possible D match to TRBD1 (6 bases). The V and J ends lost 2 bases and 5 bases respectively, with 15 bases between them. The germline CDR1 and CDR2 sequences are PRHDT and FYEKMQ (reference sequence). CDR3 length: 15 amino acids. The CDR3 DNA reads TGTGCCAGCAGCTTATCCAGGGAGGGGGAGACTGAAGCTTTCTTT. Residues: CASSLSREGETEAFF.

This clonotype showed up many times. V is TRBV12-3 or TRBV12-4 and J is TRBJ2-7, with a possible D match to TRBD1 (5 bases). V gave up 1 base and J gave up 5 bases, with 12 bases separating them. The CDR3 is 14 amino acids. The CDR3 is CASSLGSGSDEQYF. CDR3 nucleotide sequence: TGTGCCAGCAGTTTAGGTTCAGGGTCGGACGAGCAGTACTTC.

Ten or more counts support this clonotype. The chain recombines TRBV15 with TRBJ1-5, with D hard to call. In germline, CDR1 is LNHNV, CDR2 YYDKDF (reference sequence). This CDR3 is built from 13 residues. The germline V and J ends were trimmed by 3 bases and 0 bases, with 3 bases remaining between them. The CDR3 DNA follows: TGTGCCACCAGCAGCTATAGCAATCAGCCCCAGCATTTT. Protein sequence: CATSSYSNQPQHF.

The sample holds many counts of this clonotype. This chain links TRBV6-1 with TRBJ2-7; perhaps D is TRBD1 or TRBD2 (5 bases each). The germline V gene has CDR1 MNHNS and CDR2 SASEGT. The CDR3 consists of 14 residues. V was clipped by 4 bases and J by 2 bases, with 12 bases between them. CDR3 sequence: CASSVGPTPYEQYF. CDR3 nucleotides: TGTGCCAGCAGTGTGGGACCGACCCCCTACGAGCAGTACTTC.

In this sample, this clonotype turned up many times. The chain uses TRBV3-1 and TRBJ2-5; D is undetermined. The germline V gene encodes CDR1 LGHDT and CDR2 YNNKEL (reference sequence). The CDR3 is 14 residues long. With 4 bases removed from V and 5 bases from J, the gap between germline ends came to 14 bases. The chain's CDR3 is CASSPPLTRETQYF. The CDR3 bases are TGTGCCAGCAGCCCCCCCCTCACCCGGGAGACCCAGTACTTC.

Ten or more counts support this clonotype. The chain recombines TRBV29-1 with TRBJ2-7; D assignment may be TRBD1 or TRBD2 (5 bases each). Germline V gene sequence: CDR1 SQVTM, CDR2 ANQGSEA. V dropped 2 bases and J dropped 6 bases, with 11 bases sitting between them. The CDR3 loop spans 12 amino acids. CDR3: CSVEYYGAEQYF. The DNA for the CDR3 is TGCAGCGTTGAATACTACGGGGCCGAGCAGTACTTC.

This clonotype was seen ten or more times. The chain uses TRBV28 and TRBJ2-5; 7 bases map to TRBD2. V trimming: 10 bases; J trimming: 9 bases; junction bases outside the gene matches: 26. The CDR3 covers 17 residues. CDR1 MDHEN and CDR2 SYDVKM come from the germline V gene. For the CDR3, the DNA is TGTGCCACCGAGAAAAGGACACCTTCTAGCGGACTCAGGGCCCAGTACTTC. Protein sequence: CATEKRTPSSGLRAQYF.

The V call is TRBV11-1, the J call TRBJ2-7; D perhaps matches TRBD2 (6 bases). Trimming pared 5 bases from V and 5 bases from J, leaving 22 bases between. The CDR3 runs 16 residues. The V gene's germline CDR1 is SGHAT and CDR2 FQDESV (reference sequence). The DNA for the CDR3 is TGTGCCAGCAGCCCGTACGGGACTCCTACGGGTCACGAGCAGTACTTC. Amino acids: CASSPYGTPTGHEQYF.

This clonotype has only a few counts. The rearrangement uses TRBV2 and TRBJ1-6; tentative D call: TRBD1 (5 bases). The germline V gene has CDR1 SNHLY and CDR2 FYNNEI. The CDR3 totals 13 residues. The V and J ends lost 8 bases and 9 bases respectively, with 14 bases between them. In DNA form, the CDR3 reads TGTGCCAGCGCCGGGGCGAGGGGTTCACCCCTCCACTTT. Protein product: CASAGARGSPLHF.

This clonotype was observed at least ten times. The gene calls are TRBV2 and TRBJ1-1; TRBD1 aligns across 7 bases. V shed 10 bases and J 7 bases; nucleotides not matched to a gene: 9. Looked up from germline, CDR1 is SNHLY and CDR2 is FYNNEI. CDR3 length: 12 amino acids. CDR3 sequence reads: CATTGAPGEAFF. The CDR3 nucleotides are TGTGCCACCACAGGGGCCCCAGGTGAAGCTTTCTTT.

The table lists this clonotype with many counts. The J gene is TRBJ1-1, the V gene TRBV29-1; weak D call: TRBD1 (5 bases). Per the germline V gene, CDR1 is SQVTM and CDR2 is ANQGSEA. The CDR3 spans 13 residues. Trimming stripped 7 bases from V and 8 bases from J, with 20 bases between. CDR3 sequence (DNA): TGCAGCGCCTCACCCTGGATAGGGGAAGAAGCTTTCTTT. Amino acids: CSASPWIGEEAFF.

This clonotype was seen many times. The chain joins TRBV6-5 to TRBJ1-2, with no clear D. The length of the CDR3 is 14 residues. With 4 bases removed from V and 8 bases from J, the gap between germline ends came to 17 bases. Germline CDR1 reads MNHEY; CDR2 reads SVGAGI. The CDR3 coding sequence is TGTGCCAGCAGTTCCGATCCACCGGCGGGAGGCTACACCTTC. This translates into CASSSDPPAGGYTF.

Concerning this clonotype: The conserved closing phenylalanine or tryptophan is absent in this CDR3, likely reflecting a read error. The CDR3 reads CASSPSSDASYEQYY. For the CDR3, the DNA is TGTGCCAGCTCACCTTCCTCGGACGCCTCCTACGAGCAGTACTAC. The chain carries TRBV18 and TRBJ2-7; D is unresolved. V gave up 3 bases and J gave up 0 bases, with 12 bases separating them. The CDR3 spans 15 residues. CDR1 is KGHSH, CDR2 LQKENI, per germline.

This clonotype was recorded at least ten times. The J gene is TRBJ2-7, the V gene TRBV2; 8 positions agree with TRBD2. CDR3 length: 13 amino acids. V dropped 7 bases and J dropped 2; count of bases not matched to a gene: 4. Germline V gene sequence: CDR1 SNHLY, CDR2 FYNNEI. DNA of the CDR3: TGTGCCAGCATTGGACTAGCCACCTACGAGCAGTACTTC. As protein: CASIGLATYEQYF.

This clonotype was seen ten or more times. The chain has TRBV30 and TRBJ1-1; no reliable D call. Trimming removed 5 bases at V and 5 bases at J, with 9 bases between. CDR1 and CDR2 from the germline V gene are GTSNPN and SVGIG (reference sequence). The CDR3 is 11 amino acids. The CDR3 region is CAWGEGTEAFF. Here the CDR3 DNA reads TGTGCCTGGGGAGAAGGAACTGAAGCTTTCTTT.

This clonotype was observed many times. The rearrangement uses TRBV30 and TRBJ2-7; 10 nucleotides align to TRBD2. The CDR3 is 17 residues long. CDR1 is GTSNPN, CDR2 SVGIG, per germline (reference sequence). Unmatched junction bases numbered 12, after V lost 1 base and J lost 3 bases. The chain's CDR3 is CAWSDPSTSGNLYEQYF. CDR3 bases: TGTGCCTGGAGTGACCCCTCCACTAGCGGGAATCTCTACGAGCAGTACTTC.

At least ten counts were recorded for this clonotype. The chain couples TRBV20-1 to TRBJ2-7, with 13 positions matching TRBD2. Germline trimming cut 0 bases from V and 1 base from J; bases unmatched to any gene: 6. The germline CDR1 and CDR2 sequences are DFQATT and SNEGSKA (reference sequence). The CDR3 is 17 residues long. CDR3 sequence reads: CSARDHTSGRGSYEQYF. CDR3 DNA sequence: TGCAGTGCTAGAGATCATACTAGCGGGAGGGGATCCTACGAGCAGTACTTC.

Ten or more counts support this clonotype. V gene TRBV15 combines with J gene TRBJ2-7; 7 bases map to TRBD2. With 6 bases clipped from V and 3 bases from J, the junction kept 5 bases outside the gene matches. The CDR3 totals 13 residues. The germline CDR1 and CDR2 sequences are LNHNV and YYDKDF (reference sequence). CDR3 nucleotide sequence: TGTGCCACCAGTAGTGGGGACTACTACGAGCAGTACTTC. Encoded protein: CATSSGDYYEQYF.

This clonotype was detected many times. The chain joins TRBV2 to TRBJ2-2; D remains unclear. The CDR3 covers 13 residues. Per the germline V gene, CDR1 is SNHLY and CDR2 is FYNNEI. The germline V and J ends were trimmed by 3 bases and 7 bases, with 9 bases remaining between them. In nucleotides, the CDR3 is TGTGCCAGCAGTGAGGGCAGTCTCGGGGAGCTGTTTTTT. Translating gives CASSEGSLGELFF.

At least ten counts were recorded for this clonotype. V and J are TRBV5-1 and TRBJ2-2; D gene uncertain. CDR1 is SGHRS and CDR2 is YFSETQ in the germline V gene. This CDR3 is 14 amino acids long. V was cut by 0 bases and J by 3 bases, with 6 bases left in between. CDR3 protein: CASSLDVYTGELFF. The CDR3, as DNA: TGCGCCAGCAGCTTGGACGTTTACACCGGGGAGCTGTTTTTT.

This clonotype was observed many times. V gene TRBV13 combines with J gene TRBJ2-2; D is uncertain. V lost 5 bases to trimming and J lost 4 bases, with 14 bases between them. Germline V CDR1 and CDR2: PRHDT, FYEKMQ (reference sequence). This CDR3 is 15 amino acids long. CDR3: CASSPELGPTGELFF. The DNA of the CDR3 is TGTGCCAGCAGCCCAGAGCTAGGGCCCACCGGGGAGCTGTTTTTT. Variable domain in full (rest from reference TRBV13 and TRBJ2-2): AAGVIQSPRHLIKEKRETATLKCYPIPRHDTVYWYQQGPGQDPQFLISFYEKMQSDKGSIPDRFSAQQFSDYHSELNMSSLELGDSALYFCASSPELGPTGELFFGEGSRLTVL.

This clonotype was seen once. The CDR3 region is CASSLLDTPVASQETQYF. The CDR3 DNA follows: TGTGCCAGCAGTTTACTGGACACACCTGTTGCTTCCCAAGAGACCCAGTACTTC. This rearrangement joins TRBV28 to TRBJ2-5, with TRBD1 as a possible D gene (5 bases). Germline V gene lookup returns CDR1 MDHEN and CDR2 SYDVKM. The CDR3 runs 18 residues. With 2 bases removed from V and 1 base from J, the gap between germline ends came to 20 bases.

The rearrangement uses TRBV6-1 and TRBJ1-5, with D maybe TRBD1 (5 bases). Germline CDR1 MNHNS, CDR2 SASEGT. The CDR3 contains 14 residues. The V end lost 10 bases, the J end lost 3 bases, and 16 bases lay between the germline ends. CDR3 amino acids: CAIKQGEYNQPQHF. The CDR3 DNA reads TGTGCCATCAAGCAAGGGGAGTACAATCAGCCCCAGCATTTT.

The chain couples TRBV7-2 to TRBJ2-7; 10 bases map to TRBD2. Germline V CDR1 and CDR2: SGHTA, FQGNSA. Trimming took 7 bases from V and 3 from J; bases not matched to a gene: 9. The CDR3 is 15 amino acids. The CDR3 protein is CASNTAGGLNYEQYF. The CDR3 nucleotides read TGTGCCAGCAATACAGCGGGGGGGCTAAACTACGAGCAGTACTTC.

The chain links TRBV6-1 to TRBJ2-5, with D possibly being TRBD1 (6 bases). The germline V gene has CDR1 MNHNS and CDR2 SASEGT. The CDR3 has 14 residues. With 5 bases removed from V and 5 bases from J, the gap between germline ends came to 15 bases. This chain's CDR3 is CASSTHRVRETQYF. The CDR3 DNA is TGTGCCAGCAGTACACACAGGGTGCGGGAGACCCAGTACTTC.

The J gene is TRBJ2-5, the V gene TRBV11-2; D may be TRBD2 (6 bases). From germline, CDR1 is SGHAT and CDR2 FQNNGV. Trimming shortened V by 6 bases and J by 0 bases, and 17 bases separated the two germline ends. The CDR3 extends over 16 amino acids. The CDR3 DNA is TGTGCCAGCAGACCAGTGTTTTCGGGGGACCAAGAGACCCAGTACTTC. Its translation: CASRPVFSGDQETQYF.

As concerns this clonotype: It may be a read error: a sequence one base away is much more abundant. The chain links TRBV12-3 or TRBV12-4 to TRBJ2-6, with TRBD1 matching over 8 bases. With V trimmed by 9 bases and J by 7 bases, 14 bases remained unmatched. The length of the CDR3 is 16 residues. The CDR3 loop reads CARRPTGTGSANVLTF. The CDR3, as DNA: TGTGCCAGGAGACCCACCGGGACAGGAAGCGCCAACGTCCTGACTTTC.

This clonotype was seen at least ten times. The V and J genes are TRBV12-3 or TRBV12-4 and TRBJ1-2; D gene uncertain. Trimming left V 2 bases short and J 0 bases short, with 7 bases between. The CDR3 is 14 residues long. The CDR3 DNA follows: TGTGCCAGCAGTTTAAGGCAAGCTAACTATGGCTACACCTTC. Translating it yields CASSLRQANYGYTF.

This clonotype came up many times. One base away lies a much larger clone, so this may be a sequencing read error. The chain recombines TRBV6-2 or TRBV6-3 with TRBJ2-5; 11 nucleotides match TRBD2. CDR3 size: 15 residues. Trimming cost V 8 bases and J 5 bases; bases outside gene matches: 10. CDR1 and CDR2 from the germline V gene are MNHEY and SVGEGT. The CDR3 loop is CASGALAGVQETQYF. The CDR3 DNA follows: TGTGCCAGCGGTGCACTAGCGGGAGTTCAGGAGACCCAGTACTTC.

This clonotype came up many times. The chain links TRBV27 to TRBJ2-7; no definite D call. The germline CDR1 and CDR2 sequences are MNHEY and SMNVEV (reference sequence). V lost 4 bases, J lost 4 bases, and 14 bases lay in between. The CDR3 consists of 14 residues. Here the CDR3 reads CASSSANKLYEQYF. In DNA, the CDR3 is TGTGCCAGCAGTTCCGCGAACAAGTTGTACGAGCAGTACTTC.

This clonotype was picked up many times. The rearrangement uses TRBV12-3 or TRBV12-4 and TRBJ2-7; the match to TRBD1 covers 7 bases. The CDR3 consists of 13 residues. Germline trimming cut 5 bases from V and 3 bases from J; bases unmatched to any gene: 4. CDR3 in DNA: TGTGCCAGCAGTCCCGGGACAGTCTACGAGCAGTACTTC. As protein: CASSPGTVYEQYF.